This TCR beta chain was observed in a study of cytomegalovirus exposure and HLA in healthy donors (dated by TCRdb to the late 2010s). Some background on the complete study: In an earlier analysis of fewer than 750 of the donors, about 260 Gb of sequence data and 100 million or so unique TCR beta sequences from roughly 180 million T cells were reported. A later analysis re-analyzed previously published TCR beta repertoires from 500 to 700 donors and added high-resolution HLA genotyping to study TCR occurrence patterns. High-throughput TCR immunosequencing, statistical association of individual TCRs with disease status, and machine learning were combined to predict cytomegalovirus infection status. Every discovery cohort repertoire had been produced on one sequencing platform. A later genetic analysis took genome-wide SNP genotypes for about three fifths of the roughly 670 donors and used that subset as a discovery cohort. Of the roughly 420 genotyped donors, 80% to 90% were placed in the genetic ancestry cluster associated with self-reported Caucasian donors. Using immunosequencing, the study profiled T cell repertoires from about 650 subjects and related those repertoires to cytomegalovirus serostatus. The aim of the study was to test whether cataloging public T cell receptors could identify signatures of past pathogen exposure. Donor age, sex, ethnicity and CMV serostatus were compiled together with the repertoire data. Approximately 300 gigabases of sequencing data and around 88 million unique TCR sequences made up an early release that covered over 550 HLA-typed donors. Among about 370 genotyped donors of the cohort, an average of around 250,000 unique TCR beta nucleotide sequences was sequenced per donor, of which 15% to 20% were non-productive. Typing coverage differed by locus: A, B, C, DRB1 and DQB1 were typed in about 620-630 donors, DQA1 in about 550, DPA1 in some 570, and DPB1 in 450 to 490. A separate validation cohort of 100 to 150 different subjects was used in addition to the 666-subject first cohort. Rather than using new phenotypic data, the later analysis identified candidate immune exposures from TCR beta sequences and from how often those sequences occurred across donors. HLA typing included class I and class II loci at four-digit resolution. Several DR-DQ haplotypes were handled as single units for association and clustering because linkage in the cohort was strong. An earlier analysis of 587 of the donors used high-throughput TCR beta sequencing to judge whether each TCR beta V gene segment behaved as functional or pseudogenic.

Summary of the overall study and its limitations: According to a later genetic analysis, donors in an Asian-associated ancestry cluster had fewer N-insertions in productive TCRs than the roughly 660-donor mean. A cluster of highly shared sequence variants was judged likely to be a technical artifact of the sequencing pipeline. A later analysis found that HLA-associated TCR beta chains were more clonally expanded and had lower generation probabilities than equally common non-associated chains. A further reported finding was that TCR beta sequences accurately predicted the HLA-A and HLA-B alleles for most subjects in the first cohort. A few of the identified cytomegalovirus-associated TCR beta chains were confirmed in vitro to be specific for cytomegalovirus antigens. Cytomegalovirus status was reported to be diagnosed by the classifier with high specificity and sensitivity in both the original and validation cohorts. Strong co-occurrence of HLA alleles, especially DR and DQ, made assigning TCR associations to individual alleles difficult. The cohort was sequenced for TCR beta chains only, and without alpha or paired-chain data the features that could be detected were limited. Because HLA typing was unavailable for some donors at each locus, only the typed subset was used in association tests. For the cohort, immune exposure information was limited to CMV serostatus. Correlated functional status among segregating V segments might be attributable to linkage disequilibrium, but an unknown experimental factor could not be ruled out. Several of the top co-occurrence clusters appeared to be linked to parvovirus B19, influenza, CMV and Epstein-Barr virus, according to a later analysis. Most TCR sequences were seen in very few donors, while some public TCRs were found in many individuals. Broadly in line with IMGT annotations, most TCR beta V segments showed up in productive rearrangements about 90% or about 30% of the time in an earlier analysis of several hundred of the donors. Because counts were too low, some 16 rarely observed V segments, including chromosome 9 orphons, were excluded from the earlier analysis of around 640 of the donors. The study listed 150 to 200 TCR beta chains as associated with cytomegalovirus. V-gene and J-gene trimming of TCR beta chains was associated with a missense DCLRE1C variant in a later genetic analysis, and the association was replicated in an independent cohort. According to a later analysis, most CMV-associated TCR beta chains appeared to be HLA-restricted, and the HLA associations seemed to be driven largely by CMV exposure. Sequencing depth was assumed to be roughly uniform across donors in the presence/absence analyses, though that assumption may not hold. In a later analysis, the rate of TCR association differed among HLA loci, with DRB1 alleles having the most associated TCRs and HLA-C alleles having the fewest. Some IMGT-functional V segments, including TRBV6-2 and TRBV6-3, could not be distinguished by the 87-base-pair reads and were therefore excluded. Specific HLA alleles were associated with 15,000 to 20,000 TCR beta sequences at a false discovery rate of 0.05 in a later analysis. The authors suggested that the approach could potentially be generalized to other disease states and immunological phenotypes.

Library construction relied on the immunoSEQ multiplex PCR assay. For the multiplex PCR, a mixture combining 60 forward primers for TCR Vbeta segments and 13 reverse primers for TCR Jbeta segments was used. A multiplex PCR assay on genomic DNA amplified the CDR3 region of rearranged TCR beta genes. On the Illumina HiSeq System, the amplified TCR beta libraries were sequenced as 87-base-pair reads. Processing in the source paper ran as follows. A later analysis counted approximately 84 million unique TCR beta chains across the 650 to 700 repertoires, and roughly 9.9 million of these chains were shared by at least two donors. A nearest-neighbor algorithm error-corrected the raw reads and collapsed the reads into unique sequences, merging closely related sequences to remove PCR and sequencing errors. V, D and J gene segments were assigned by aligning CDR3 sequences to IMGT reference sequences. For a sequence to be retained, a match of at least six nucleotides was required to both a V gene segment and a J gene segment. A rearrangement counted as productive if the CDR3 had no stop codons and remained in frame with V and J, and every other rearrangement counted as non-productive. Following IMGT convention, CDR3 was defined as the stretch from the second conserved V-encoded cysteine to the conserved J-encoded phenylalanine. The earlier analysis of about 500 of the donors excluded sequences that lacked an unambiguous match to a single V gene segment. An earlier analysis of 500 to 700 of the donors classified V segments as functional when productive rearrangements were above 56.7% and as segregating when the standard deviation between donors was above 5%. A statistical classification framework was developed to diagnose cytomegalovirus status using the catalog of TCR beta chain sequences. In a later analysis, V and J genes were assigned by comparing TCR nucleotide sequences against IMGT/GENE-DB human TR gene sequences. A later analysis assigned CDR3 sequences and most-parsimonious VDJ recombination scenarios with the TCRdist pipeline. In a later analysis, each TCR beta chain was defined by its CDR3 amino acid sequence together with its V-gene family, and reads without a unique V-gene family were excluded. A later analysis removed roughly 590 highly shared, low-generation-probability nucleotide sequences to deal with suspected cross-contamination and a sequencing artifact. A later analysis calculated a clonal expansion index for each public chain from normalized within-repertoire ranks of inferred template counts. In a later analysis, generation probabilities were computed using a VDJ recombination model fitted to out-of-frame rearrangements, and the results were checked against IGoR. A later analysis scored TCR-TCR, TCR-HLA and TCR-CMV co-occurrence with hypergeometric tests, applying a repertoire-size bias correction to TCR pairs. A later analysis estimated false discovery rates by permuting HLA or CMV assignments 20 times. A later analysis grouped co-occurring TCRs with DBSCAN, adding TCRdist sequence similarity when clustering within HLA-allele-positive subsets. For co-occurrence clustering, repertoires with fewer than 30,000 or more than 120,000 public chains were excluded, along with roughly 5 repertoires with anomalous nucleotide sharing. TCRdb took this table from immuneACCESS and kept in-frame rearrangements with V and J called. Such tables lack part of the clones; where checked against another copy, unresolved V genes explain under half of the gap, and the rest is unexplained. V and J calls and clone size are copied from that table; D and trimming were computed from the DNA. Counted in this sample were about 160,000 clones; 86% of them appeared once. The biggest ten clones account for just under 2% of the sample.

From its cysteine to its phenylalanine, the CDR3 spans 14 amino acids. Just CDR3 DNA is preserved here, 42 bases in frame from base 1. CDR1 and CDR2 (MNHNY, SVGAGI) derive from the germline V gene (reference sequence). Trimming leaves V shorter by 7 bases and J shorter by 6 bases, with the junction holding 9 bases beyond the gene matches. On this clone: Its antigen is unknown. Base qualities are not at hand, and no much larger clone is one base apart.

The cohort comprised some 700 healthy bone marrow donors. At the time of sampling, all cohort members were nominally healthy, though unrecorded immune exposures were likely present. The donor was CMV seronegative and belonged to the group of more than 300 seronegative cohort members. A peripheral blood sample was collected from each donor, and TCR beta sequencing was performed on peripheral blood mononuclear cells. Genomic DNA extraction from the blood cell samples was performed with the Qiagen DNeasy Blood Extraction Kit. This TCR came from a young woman in good health and CMV-seronegative. The chain links TRBV6-6 with TRBJ2-1, with 7 bases aligning to TRBD1. Sequenced sample: PBMCs. The CDR3 protein sequence reads: CASTSPGTVNEQFF. The nucleotide sequence reads as follows: TGTGCCAGCACTTCCCCAGGGACAGTCAATGAGCAGTTCTTC.